These T cell receptor beta chains were read from a single sample in a study of beta chain features in type 1 diabetes. Repertoires were generated with immunoSEQ multiplex PCR, while TCRdb's copy carries only in-frame clones and drops some. Here the sample spans roughly 400,000 clones, about 15% being singletons. Sequenced sample: naive CD4+ T cells from blood. These TCRs come from a young man in good health. Each CDR3 is given with its conserved first and last residue. A D gene is named only where the DNA matches it firmly. Size is stated for part of the rows, as once, few or many counts, or as a class when the clone is expanded.

TRBJ2-3 | TRBV5-1 | few | TRBD2 | CASSLAGTSGTPDTQYF | TGCGCCAGCAGCTTAGCCGGGACTAGCGGGACCCCAGATACGCAGTATTTT
TRBJ2-3 | TRBV11-2 | - | - | CASSLIKGTDTQYF | TGTGCCAGCAGCCTGATCAAGGGCACAGATACGCAGTATTTT
TRBJ2-1 | TRBV30 | few | - | CAWSSNLVRGQFF | TGTGCCTGGAGCTCAAACCTGGTACGGGGGCAGTTCTTC
TRBJ2-2 | TRBV4-1 | - | TRBD2 | CASTTGGKPGELFF | TGCGCCAGCACAACGGGGGGGAAGCCCGGGGAGCTGTTTTTT
TRBJ2-1 | TRBV11-1 | - | TRBD2 | CASSIYGRVGNEQFF | TGTGCCAGCAGCATATACGGGAGGGTGGGGAATGAGCAGTTCTTC
TRBJ2-3 | TRBV19 | - | - | CASSTPQFVPDTQYF | TGTGCCAGTAGTACTCCTCAGTTCGTCCCCGATACGCAGTATTTT
TRBJ1-2 | TRBV27 | few | - | CASSFRGSHGYTF | TGTGCCAGCAGTTTCCGGGGGAGTCATGGCTACACCTTC
TRBJ1-4 | TRBV25-1 | - | - | CASRGTNEKLFF | TGTGCCAGCAGGGGTACTAATGAAAAACTGTTTTTT
TRBJ1-2 | TRBV29-1 | - | TRBD1 | CSTGTGGGGYTF | TGCAGCACAGGGACAGGGGGAGGAGGCTACACCTTC
TRBJ1-5 | TRBV29-1 | - | - | CSAGDSNQPQHF | TGCAGCGCCGGGGACTCCAATCAGCCCCAGCATTTT
TRBJ2-5 | TRBV13 | - | TRBD2 | CASSLLRGGVRPQETQYF | TGTGCCAGCAGCTTATTACGGGGGGGCGTCCGGCCCCAAGAGACCCAGTACTTC
TRBJ1-1 | TRBV14 | few | TRBD1 | CASSRFYAGTGLSTEAFF | TGTGCCAGCAGCCGATTTTATGCCGGGACAGGATTGTCCACTGAAGCTTTCTTT
TRBJ1-2 | TRBV7-2 | - | - | CASSLEREKGYTF | TGTGCCAGCAGCTTAGAGCGGGAAAAAGGCTACACCTTC
TRBJ2-3 | TRBV4-3 | - | - | CASSQDVRPPDTQYF | TGCGCCAGCAGCCAAGATGTCCGGCCCCCAGATACGCAGTATTTT
TRBJ1-2 | TRBV10-3 | - | TRBD1 | CAISKDRGLGYTF | TGTGCCATCAGTAAGGACAGGGGGCTTGGCTACACCTTC
TRBJ2-1 | TRBV18 | few | - | CASSRTGSSYNEQFF | TGTGCCAGCTCACGAACCGGGAGCTCCTACAATGAGCAGTTCTTC
TRBJ1-1 | TRBV7-2 | - | - | CASSSLAGTPEAFF | TGTGCCAGCAGCTCGTTAGCCGGGACCCCTGAAGCTTTCTTT
TRBJ2-1 | TRBV18 | few | TRBD1 | CASSPVTGTGAGNEQFF | TGTGCCAGCTCACCGGTGACTGGGACAGGGGCGGGCAATGAGCAGTTCTTC
TRBJ1-5 | TRBV5-1 | - | - | CASSFDGPSNNQPQHF | TGCGCCAGCAGCTTTGACGGACCGAGTAACAATCAGCCCCAGCATTTT
TRBJ2-1 | TRBV5-1 | few | - | CASSLSILSDNEQFF | TGCGCCAGCAGCTTGTCTATCCTTTCGGACAATGAGCAGTTCTTC
TRBJ2-1 | TRBV29-1 | - | TRBD2 | CSVDRPLAGLSYNEQFF | TGCAGCGTTGATAGGCCGCTAGCGGGCCTATCCTACAATGAGCAGTTCTTC
TRBJ2-5 | TRBV9 | - | - | CASSVGGGETQYF | TGTGCCAGCAGCGTAGGGGGCGGAGAGACCCAGTACTTC
TRBJ2-5 | TRBV7-2 | - | - | CASSKLPGEEETQYF | TGTGCCAGCAGCAAACTCCCAGGGGAGGAAGAGACCCAGTACTTC
TRBJ2-5 | TRBV6-5 | - | - | CASSGETQYF | TGTGCCAGCAGTGGGGAGACCCAGTACTTC
TRBJ2-1 | TRBV29-1 | - | TRBD2 | CSGAPGLAGYNEQFF | TGCAGCGGTGCACCCGGACTAGCGGGGTACAATGAGCAGTTCTTC
TRBJ2-5 | TRBV15 | - | - | CATSRDRPGETQYF | TGTGCCACCAGCAGAGATCGGCCGGGGGAGACCCAGTACTTC
TRBJ2-7 | TRBV7-9 | - | TRBD1 | CASSRRGPRSYEQYF | TGTGCCAGCAGCCGAAGGGGGCCCCGCTCCTACGAGCAGTACTTC
TRBJ2-5 | TRBV7-2 | few | - | CASSLGRGRETQYF | TGTGCCAGCAGCTTAGGGAGGGGGCGAGAGACCCAGTACTTC
TRBJ2-1 | TRBV25-1 | - | TRBD2 | CASRGRLAGYNEQFF | TGTGCCAGCAGAGGTCGACTAGCGGGTTACAATGAGCAGTTCTTC
TRBJ1-1 | TRBV2 | once | - | CASRPLQANTEAFF | TGTGCCAGCAGGCCCTTACAGGCGAACACTGAAGCTTTCTTT
TRBJ1-2 | TRBV9 | - | - | CASSGTNYGYTF | TGTGCCAGCAGCGGCACTAACTATGGCTACACCTTC
TRBJ1-2 | TRBV25-1 | few | - | CASKGVDSIRGYTF | TGTGCCAGCAAAGGGGTAGACAGTATAAGGGGCTACACCTTC